What follows describes a single T cell receptor beta chain. Antigen: not known. This CDR3 has 14 amino acids. The V end was cut by 0 bases, the J end by 5 bases, with 9 bases between. Germline V gene lookup returns CDR1 SGHNT and CDR2 YYREEE (reference sequence). The repertoire was sequenced with immunoSEQ multiplex PCR; TCRdb's copy has only in-frame clones and lacks some. The repertoire holds some 110,000 clones, with 90% to 95% as singletons. These data belong to a study of graft-versus-host responses after intestinal transplantation. Study context: As for transplant type, recipients had multivisceral, liver-intestinal, or isolated intestinal grafts.

The study, taken as a whole, reports: Among recipient marrow samples, GvH clones were found; some appeared first in ileum or blood. Allografts carried high graft-versus-host to host-versus-graft clonal ratios in patients having graft-donor T cell macrochimerism.

This specimen was unstimulated CD8+ T cells sorted from spleen or lymph node cells, taken before transplant. This TCR came from a human donor who was the organ donor for an intestinal transplant. The V and J genes are TRBV5-4 and TRBJ2-1, with D perhaps being TRBD1 or TRBD2 (5 bases each). CDR3 coding DNA: TGTGCCAGCAGCTTGGGGCAGGGAGACAATGAGCAGTTCTTC. This translates into CASSLGQGDNEQFF.